Sequencing of this T cell receptor beta chain was carried out in a study of OX40 agonist ivuxolimab in advanced cancers. Using immunoSEQ multiplex PCR, the repertoire was profiled, and TCRdb retains in-frame clones only, with some absent. The sample has about 26,000 clones; around nine tenths are singletons. The CDR3 runs to 14 residues. The germline CDR1 and CDR2 sequences are SGDLS and YYNGEE. The V and J ends lost 3 bases and 3 bases, in that order; junction bases with no gene match: 6. The rearrangement links TRBV9 to TRBJ2-7, with 7 bases matching TRBD1. This clonotype originated in an adult with an advanced solid tumor such as melanoma, head and neck, liver or kidney cancer. The specimen comprised CD4+ or CD8+ T cells sorted from blood, sampled in a trial of the OX40 agonist ivuxolimab. In DNA form, the CDR3 reads TGTGCCAGCAGCGCCTATAGGGACAGCTACGAGCAGTACTTC. It yields the protein CASSAYRDSYEQYF.